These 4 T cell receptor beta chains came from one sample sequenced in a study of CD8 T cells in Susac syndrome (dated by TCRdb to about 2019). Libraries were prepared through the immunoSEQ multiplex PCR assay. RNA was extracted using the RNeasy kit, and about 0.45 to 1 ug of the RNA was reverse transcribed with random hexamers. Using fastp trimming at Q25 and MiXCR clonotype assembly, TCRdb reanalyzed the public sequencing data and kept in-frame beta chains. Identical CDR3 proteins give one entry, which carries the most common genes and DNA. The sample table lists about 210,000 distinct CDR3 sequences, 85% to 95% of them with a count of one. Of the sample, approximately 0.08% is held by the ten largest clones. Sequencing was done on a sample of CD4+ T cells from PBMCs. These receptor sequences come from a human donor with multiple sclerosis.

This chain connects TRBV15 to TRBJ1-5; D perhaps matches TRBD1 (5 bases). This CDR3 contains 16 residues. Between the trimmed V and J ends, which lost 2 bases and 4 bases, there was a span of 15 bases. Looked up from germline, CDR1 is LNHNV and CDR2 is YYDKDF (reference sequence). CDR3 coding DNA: TGTGCCACCAGCAGACCTGGGGGGACTCTAAATCAGCCCCAGCATTTT. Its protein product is CATSRPGGTLNQPQHF.

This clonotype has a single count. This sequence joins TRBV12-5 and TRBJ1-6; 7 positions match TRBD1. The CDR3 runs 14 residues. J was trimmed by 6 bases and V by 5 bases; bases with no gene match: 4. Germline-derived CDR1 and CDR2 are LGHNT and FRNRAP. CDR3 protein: CASGVGQINSPLHF. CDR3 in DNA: TGTGCTAGTGGTGTGGGACAGATTAATTCACCCCTCCACTTT. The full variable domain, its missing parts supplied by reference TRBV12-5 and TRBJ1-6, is DARVTQTPRHKVTEMGQEVTMRCQPILGHNTVFWYRQTMMQGLELLAYFRNRAPLDDSGMPKDRFSAEMPDATLATLKIQPSEPRDSAVYFCASGVGQINSPLHFGNGTRLTVT.

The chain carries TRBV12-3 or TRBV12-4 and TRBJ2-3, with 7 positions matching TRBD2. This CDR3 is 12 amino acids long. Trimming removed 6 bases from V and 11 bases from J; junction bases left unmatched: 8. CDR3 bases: TGTGCCAGCAGCTCCTTTGGGGGGGTGCAGTATTTT. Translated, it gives CASSSFGGVQYF.

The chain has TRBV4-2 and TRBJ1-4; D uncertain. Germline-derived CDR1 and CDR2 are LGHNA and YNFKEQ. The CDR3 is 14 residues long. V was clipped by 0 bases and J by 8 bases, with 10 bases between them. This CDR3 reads CASSQDLREEKLFF. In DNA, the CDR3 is TGTGCCAGCAGCCAAGATCTTCGGGAAGAAAAACTGTTTTTT.